This T cell receptor beta chain was recovered during a study of blood T cell repertoires in COVID-19. Study-level background: Sites in the United States, Italy and Spain provided acute and convalescent COVID-19 samples.

This CDR3 comprises 15 residues. The V gene lost 2 bases and the J gene lost 0 bases, with 8 bases spanning the gap. Germline CDR1 and CDR2: MDHEN and SYDVKM. Seattle patient enrollment occurred during active infection, with longitudinal follow-up thereafter. Authors' data handling: Reference gene primer amplification gave estimated nucleated cell counts. The data were produced by immunoSEQ multiplex PCR, yet TCRdb's version contains in-frame clones alone and is incomplete. Clone size and V and J calls were adopted from that table, with D and trimming inferred from the DNA. The data hold about 160,000 clones, with roughly 82% observed a single time.

This sequence was found in a woman between 40 and 50 years old with COVID-19, enrolled during active disease. Material for sequencing was peripheral blood. This chain connects TRBV28 to TRBJ2-4, with D perhaps TRBD2 (5 bases). The CDR3 protein is CASSLEGIAKNIQYF. CDR3 in DNA: TGTGCCAGCAGTTTAGAGGGTATAGCCAAAAACATTCAGTACTTC.